This is a list of T cell receptor beta chains from one sample in a study of early T cells in non-severe SARS-CoV-2 infection. TCRdb recomputed calls from the 5' RACE reads with MiXCR, one row per CDR3 protein. The sample shows over 75,000 distinct CDR3 sequences, 15% of them seen only once. Sequenced sample: whole blood. The receptors come from an adult who was a healthcare worker with PCR-confirmed SARS-CoV-2 infection or an uninfected control (not recorded which). Both conserved end residues are part of each CDR3. Fields, in order: J gene, D gene, clone size, V gene, CDR3 DNA, CDR3 protein. D genes are given only for firm matches. Clone size is stated in some rows and not others, as once, few, many or a class when expanded.

>TRBJ2-1|TRBD2|.|TRBV11-2
TGTGCCAGCAGCTTTGGCCGGGAGGGCCTTGGGGAGCAGTTCTTC
CASSFGREGLGEQFF
>TRBJ2-7|.|.|TRBV4-1
TGCGCCAGCAGCCAAGTCTCATCGGGGAACGAGCAGTACTTC
CASSQVSSGNEQYF
>TRBJ1-1|TRBD1|.|TRBV29-1
TGCAGCGTTCACAGGGGCGGAGGGACTGAAGCTTTCTTT
CSVHRGGGTEAFF
>TRBJ2-7|.|.|TRBV7-7
TGTGCCAGCAGCTTACCAGAAGAATACGAGCAGTACTTC
CASSLPEEYEQYF
>TRBJ1-1|TRBD1|few|TRBV27
TGTGCCAGCAGGGAGACAGGGCAGAACACTGAAGCTTTCTTT
CASRETGQNTEAFF
>TRBJ2-2|TRBD2|.|TRBV7-2
TGTGCCAGCAGCCTAAGCGGGAGTGTTAGGGGGGAGCTGTTTTTT
CASSLSGSVRGELFF
>TRBJ2-7|.|few|TRBV5-1
TGCGCCAGCAGCTTGGGCAGGGCCCTGGGCGAGCAGTACTTC
CASSLGRALGEQYF
>TRBJ1-6|.|few|TRBV10-3
TGTGCCATCGGGGAGGACGGGGGCCTTTCACCCCTCCACTTT
CAIGEDGGLSPLHF
>TRBJ2-3|.|few|TRBV6-6
TGTGCCAGCAGTTACCCTAGTAGGGGTGTCACAGATACGCAGTATTTT
CASSYPSRGVTDTQYF
>TRBJ2-1|.|few|TRBV29-1
TGCAGCGTTTATGGCTATGAGCAGTTCTTC
CSVYGYEQFF
>TRBJ2-1|TRBD1|.|TRBV14
TGTGCCAGCAGCCGGACAGGGGTATCCTACAATGAGCAGTTCTTC
CASSRTGVSYNEQFF
>TRBJ2-1|TRBD2|few|TRBV12-3/TRBV12-4
TGTGCCAGCAACTCCGGGACTAGCGGGAGGAGGCTGGACAATGAGCAGTTCTTC
CASNSGTSGRRLDNEQFF
>TRBJ2-1|.|many|TRBV4-3
TGCGCCAGCAGCCAAGATGGGAACAGGTTCAATGAGCAGTTCTTC
CASSQDGNRFNEQFF
>TRBJ1-1|.|.|TRBV18
TGTGCCAGCTCAGTCAAGGGGAACACTGAAGCTTTCTTT
CASSVKGNTEAFF
>TRBJ2-3|.|many|TRBV12-5
TGTGCTAGTGGTTTGGGGGTAGATACGCAGTATTTT
CASGLGVDTQYF
>TRBJ2-7|TRBD2|few|TRBV5-6
TGTGCCAGCAGCGCGGGACTAGCGGTGCACGAGCAGTACTTC
CASSAGLAVHEQYF
>TRBJ2-2|.|.|TRBV12-3/TRBV12-4
TGTGCCAGCAGTTTATGGGGACCGAACACCGGGGAGCTGTTTTTT
CASSLWGPNTGELFF
>TRBJ2-3|.|.|TRBV11-3
TGTGCCAGCAGCTTAGGGGCAGGGGTCATCGGTGATACGCAGTATTTT
CASSLGAGVIGDTQYF